Shown below are 2 T cell receptor beta chains from a single sample sequenced in a study of blood T cell repertoires in COVID-19. The method was immunoSEQ multiplex PCR; TCRdb's version includes in-frame clones alone and lacks a portion of them. The sample has 55,000 to 80,000 clones; roughly 84% are singletons. Sequencing input: peripheral blood. The receptors originated from an elderly woman with active or convalescent COVID-19.

V is TRBV28 and J is TRBJ1-3; no definite D call. The CDR3 is 16 amino acids. The V gene's germline CDR1 is MDHEN and CDR2 SYDVKM. Deletions cut 5 bases from V and 0 bases from J, with 14 bases between. The CDR3 nucleotides are TGTGCCAGCAGTCCCCCGAGGCGGGTCTCTGGAAACACCATATATTTT. This gives the protein CASSPPRRVSGNTIYF.

This clone was seen more than once but under ten times. The chain links TRBV5-8 to TRBJ2-6, with D uncertain. This CDR3 is 11 amino acids long. V gave up 2 bases and J gave up 15 bases, with 9 bases separating them. The germline gives CDR1 SGHTS, CDR2 YDEGEE. The CDR3, as DNA: TGTGCCAGCAGCTTTTTTGCGTACCTGACTTTC. Protein product: CASSFFAYLTF.